Listed below are T cell receptor beta chains from one sample, sequenced in a study of T cell responses to AZD1222 COVID-19 vaccine. Produced via immunoSEQ multiplex PCR; TCRdb's table is partial and in-frame only. The data hold some 200,000 clones, with about 90% observed a single time. The sample consisted of peripheral blood, taken on day 0 of AZD1222 vaccination. The receptor set was obtained from an adult in good health. The CDR3 runs from the conserved cysteine through the conserved F or W. Each record gives: clone size, D gene, V gene, J gene, CDR3 DNA, CDR3 protein. A D gene is named only where the DNA matches it firmly. Expanded clones get a size class; other rows say once, few or many, or leave the size out.

abundance: NA
d_gene: NA
v_gene: TRBV5-1
j_gene: TRBJ1-1
CDR3nt: TGCGCCAGCAGCCTAGCCACAGGCTTGAACACTGAAGCTTTCTTT
CDR3aa: CASSLATGLNTEAFF

abundance: few
d_gene: TRBD1
v_gene: TRBV7-9
j_gene: TRBJ2-5
CDR3nt: TGTGCCAGCAGCTTCCCGGGACAGCACCAAGAGACCCAGTACTTC
CDR3aa: CASSFPGQHQETQYF

abundance: NA
d_gene: NA
v_gene: TRBV4-2
j_gene: TRBJ1-4
CDR3nt: TGTGCCAGCAGCCAAGAGACAGGCCTTAATGAAAAACTGTTTTTT
CDR3aa: CASSQETGLNEKLFF

abundance: NA
d_gene: TRBD2
v_gene: TRBV19
j_gene: TRBJ2-1
CDR3nt: TGTGCCACGACGGGACTAGCGGGAGTCTGGAATGAGCAGTTCTTC
CDR3aa: CATTGLAGVWNEQFF

abundance: few
d_gene: TRBD1
v_gene: TRBV28
j_gene: TRBJ1-4
CDR3nt: TGTGCCAGCTCTACAGGGGGCGCAACTAATGAAAAACTGTTTTTT
CDR3aa: CASSTGGATNEKLFF

abundance: NA
d_gene: NA
v_gene: TRBV6-6
j_gene: TRBJ1-5
CDR3nt: TGTGCCAGCAGTTACGGACTAAATCAGCCCCAGCATTTT
CDR3aa: CASSYGLNQPQHF

abundance: NA
d_gene: NA
v_gene: TRBV3-1/TRBV3-2
j_gene: TRBJ1-1
CDR3nt: TGTGCCAGCAGCCACTCAAGGGTTGAAGCTTTCTTT
CDR3aa: CASSHSRVEAFF

abundance: once
d_gene: TRBD1
v_gene: TRBV28
j_gene: TRBJ1-3
CDR3nt: TGTGCCAGCAGTCAAGGGGGGACAGGGAGGGCTGGAAACACCATATATTTT
CDR3aa: CASSQGGTGRAGNTIYF

abundance: NA
d_gene: NA
v_gene: TRBV3-1/TRBV3-2
j_gene: TRBJ2-2
CDR3nt: TGTGCCAGCAGCCAGGGCCTCGGCCCCGGGGAGCTGTTTTTT
CDR3aa: CASSQGLGPGELFF

abundance: NA
d_gene: TRBD1
v_gene: TRBV6-2/TRBV6-3
j_gene: TRBJ1-4
CDR3nt: TGTGCCAGCAGTTCGGGACAGGTTAATGAAAAACTGTTTTTT
CDR3aa: CASSSGQVNEKLFF

abundance: NA
d_gene: NA
v_gene: TRBV5-8
j_gene: TRBJ1-5
CDR3nt: TGTGCCAGCAGCTTGTATCAGGGCGGTCAGCCCCAGCATTTT
CDR3aa: CASSLYQGGQPQHF

abundance: NA
d_gene: NA
v_gene: TRBV11-3
j_gene: TRBJ2-5
CDR3nt: TGTGCCAGCAGCTTATTCCTGCAAGAGACCCAGTACTTC
CDR3aa: CASSLFLQETQYF

abundance: NA
d_gene: NA
v_gene: TRBV5-1
j_gene: TRBJ1-1
CDR3nt: TGCGCCAGCAGCTCAGCTTCTCCAGGGCTCACTGAAGCTTTCTTT
CDR3aa: CASSSASPGLTEAFF

abundance: NA
d_gene: TRBD1
v_gene: TRBV27
j_gene: TRBJ1-1
CDR3nt: TGTGCCAGCAGTTTTGGGGCAGGGGGAAAGAACACTGAAGCTTTCTTT
CDR3aa: CASSFGAGGKNTEAFF

abundance: once
d_gene: TRBD1
v_gene: TRBV6-5
j_gene: TRBJ1-5
CDR3nt: TGTGCCAGCAGAGCCGACAGGGGGTCTCGGCAGCCCCAGCATTTT
CDR3aa: CASRADRGSRQPQHF

abundance: once
d_gene: TRBD1
v_gene: TRBV24-1
j_gene: TRBJ2-1
CDR3nt: TGTGCCACCAGTGACACAGGGGGAAGGGAGAATGAGCAGTTCTTC
CDR3aa: CATSDTGGRENEQFF

abundance: NA
d_gene: NA
v_gene: TRBV4-1
j_gene: TRBJ1-1
CDR3nt: TGCGCCAGCAGCCAAGGGCTGGGTGGGGGTATGATTCTAGCTTTCTTT
CDR3aa: CASSQGLGGGMILAFF

abundance: NA
d_gene: TRBD1
v_gene: TRBV19
j_gene: TRBJ1-4
CDR3nt: TGTGCCAGTAGTAGGTTGGGACAGCTTAATGAAAAACTGTTTTTT
CDR3aa: CASSRLGQLNEKLFF

abundance: NA
d_gene: NA
v_gene: TRBV28
j_gene: TRBJ1-3
CDR3nt: TGTGCCAGCAGTTTGACATCCCAGGGGAACACCATATATTTT
CDR3aa: CASSLTSQGNTIYF

abundance: NA
d_gene: NA
v_gene: TRBV9
j_gene: TRBJ2-3
CDR3nt: TGTGCCAGCAGCGTCACGTTCCTAGCGCCGAGGGGGACAGATACGCAGTATTTT
CDR3aa: CASSVTFLAPRGTDTQYF

abundance: NA
d_gene: NA
v_gene: TRBV24-1
j_gene: TRBJ2-1
CDR3nt: TGTGCCACCAGTGATCCCCGAAAGGACAATGAGCAGTTCTTC
CDR3aa: CATSDPRKDNEQFF

abundance: few
d_gene: NA
v_gene: TRBV5-1
j_gene: TRBJ1-2
CDR3nt: TGCGCCAGCAGCGCTTATCGGCCCCGAGGGGGCTATGGCTACACCTTC
CDR3aa: CASSAYRPRGGYGYTF

abundance: NA
d_gene: TRBD1
v_gene: TRBV7-3
j_gene: TRBJ1-2
CDR3nt: TGTGCCAGCAGCCCTACAGGGGCGATAGCTAACTATGGCTACACCTTC
CDR3aa: CASSPTGAIANYGYTF

abundance: NA
d_gene: NA
v_gene: TRBV19
j_gene: TRBJ2-2
CDR3nt: TGTGCCAGTAGTTTCAATACCGGGGAGCTGTTTTTT
CDR3aa: CASSFNTGELFF

abundance: NA
d_gene: NA
v_gene: TRBV28
j_gene: TRBJ1-1
CDR3nt: TGTGCCAGCAGATGGGGGACGGCGAACACTGAAGCTTTCTTT
CDR3aa: CASRWGTANTEAFF

abundance: NA
d_gene: NA
v_gene: TRBV18
j_gene: TRBJ2-6
CDR3nt: TGTGCCAGCTCACCAGGGGTCGGTGCTGGGGCCAACGTCCTGACTTTC
CDR3aa: CASSPGVGAGANVLTF

abundance: NA
d_gene: NA
v_gene: TRBV5-1
j_gene: TRBJ2-3
CDR3nt: TGCGCCAGCAGCACAGACAGTGAGCGAGATACGCAGTATTTT
CDR3aa: CASSTDSERDTQYF

abundance: NA
d_gene: TRBD1
v_gene: TRBV28
j_gene: TRBJ1-6
CDR3nt: TGTGCCAGCATCCGGGGACAGGGTGGTTCACCCCTCCACTTT
CDR3aa: CASIRGQGGSPLHF

abundance: NA
d_gene: TRBD1
v_gene: TRBV30
j_gene: TRBJ1-5
CDR3nt: TGTGCCTGGAGTGCATACCGGACAGGGGGGCAGCCCCAGCATTTT
CDR3aa: CAWSAYRTGGQPQHF

abundance: NA
d_gene: NA
v_gene: TRBV19
j_gene: TRBJ1-5
CDR3nt: TGTGCCAGTAGTATAGATCAGGGCAGAAATCAGCCCCAGCATTTT
CDR3aa: CASSIDQGRNQPQHF

abundance: NA
d_gene: NA
v_gene: TRBV18
j_gene: TRBJ2-7
CDR3nt: TGTGCCAGCTCACCAGGGCGTTACGAGCAGTACTTC
CDR3aa: CASSPGRYEQYF

abundance: NA
d_gene: TRBD1
v_gene: TRBV4-2
j_gene: TRBJ2-7
CDR3nt: TGTGCCAGCAGCCGGACAGGGGTTGCCTACGAGCAGTACTTC
CDR3aa: CASSRTGVAYEQYF

abundance: NA
d_gene: TRBD2
v_gene: TRBV2
j_gene: TRBJ2-1
CDR3nt: TGTGCCAGCAAAAGGGAGCGGGGCTACAATGAGCAGTTCTTC
CDR3aa: CASKRERGYNEQFF

abundance: NA
d_gene: NA
v_gene: TRBV28
j_gene: TRBJ1-2
CDR3nt: TGTGCCAGCAGTTCTACCCCGGGCGGCTACACCTTC
CDR3aa: CASSSTPGGYTF

abundance: NA
d_gene: NA
v_gene: TRBV29-1
j_gene: TRBJ2-7
CDR3nt: TGCAGCGCGGGGGAACAGGGATTCGAGCAGTACTTC
CDR3aa: CSAGEQGFEQYF

abundance: NA
d_gene: NA
v_gene: TRBV5-6
j_gene: TRBJ2-7
CDR3nt: TGTGCCAGCAGCTTATCAAGCAGGATCCCCTACGAGCAGTACTTC
CDR3aa: CASSLSSRIPYEQYF